The 32 T cell receptor beta chains below were found in one sample sequenced in a study of T cell responses to AZD1222 COVID-19 vaccine. TCRdb keeps only in-frame clones here, not all; method: immunoSEQ multiplex PCR. This table has tens of thousands of clones, 88% appearing once. The specimen was peripheral blood, collected on day 0 of MenACWY control vaccination. These receptors came from an adult in good health.

The rearrangement links TRBV7-9 to TRBJ2-7; TRBD2 matches 7 bases. J gave up 9 bases and V 1 base, and 12 bases lay outside the gene matches. CDR3 size: 15 residues. CDR1 and CDR2 from the germline V gene are SEHNR and FQNEAQ (reference sequence). As DNA, the CDR3 is TGTGCCAGCAGCTTAGTCGGTGCGGGAGAGGCCGGGCAGTACTTC. Its translation is CASSLVGAGEAGQYF.

This clone appeared a few times. The chain couples TRBV7-9 to TRBJ1-4; possible D gene TRBD1, 6 bases. Germline V gene sequence: CDR1 SEHNR, CDR2 FQNEAQ (reference sequence). Between the trimmed V and J ends, which lost 2 bases and 12 bases, there was a span of 13 bases. The CDR3 consists of 13 residues. The CDR3 DNA is TGTGCCAGCAGCTTAACTGGACAGAGCCAACTGTTTTTT. Amino acids: CASSLTGQSQLFF.

This chain joins TRBV6-1 and TRBJ2-3, with D tentatively TRBD1 (6 bases). Trimming took 7 bases from V and 1 from J, leaving 15 bases between them. The germline gives CDR1 MNHNS, CDR2 SASEGT. This CDR3 has 15 residues. The CDR3, as DNA: TGTGCCAGCATCGCGTACACAGGGCGCACAGATACGCAGTATTTT. Translation: CASIAYTGRTDTQYF.

The V call is TRBV28, the J call TRBJ1-4; the match to TRBD1 covers 9 bases. The germline V gene encodes CDR1 MDHEN and CDR2 SYDVKM. Unmatched junction bases numbered 4, after V lost 4 bases and J lost 7 bases. The CDR3 is made up of 14 amino acids. CDR3 nucleotide sequence: TGTGCCAGCAGTTCGGGACAGGGAACTGAAAAACTGTTTTTT. Its protein product is CASSSGQGTEKLFF.

This CDR3 is CASTLAGVSQETQYF. The CDR3 nucleotides are TGTGCCAGCACACTAGCGGGAGTTAGTCAAGAGACCCAGTACTTC. V usage is TRBV2 and J usage is TRBJ2-5, with 11 positions matching TRBD2. Looked up from germline, CDR1 is SNHLY and CDR2 is FYNNEI. The trim removed 7 bases at V and 2 bases at J, leaving 6 bases unmatched. CDR3 length equals 15 residues.

DNA of the CDR3: TGTGCCAGTTCTAGGACAGGGGGAGTCACTGAAGCTTTCTTT. Amino acid sequence: CASSRTGGVTEAFF. This rearrangement joins TRBV19 to TRBJ1-1, with TRBD1 matching over 10 bases. The CDR3 is made up of 14 amino acids. Germline V gene lookup returns CDR1 LNHDA and CDR2 SQIVND (reference sequence). The junction had 7 bases not matched to a gene; V was cut back by 8 bases and J by 4 bases. The full variable domain, in which reference TRBV19 and TRBJ1-1 provide the parts outside the CDR3, is DGGITQSPKYLFRKEGQNVTLSCEQNLNHDAMYWYRQDPGQGLRLIYYSQIVNDFQKGDIAEGYSVSREKKESFPLTVTSAQKNPTAFYLCASSRTGGVTEAFFGQGTRLTVV.

V gene TRBV3-1 (or the pseudogene TRBV3-2) combines with J gene TRBJ1-1, with D possibly TRBD1 on 5 matching bases. Germline CDR1 LGHDT, CDR2 YNNKEL (reference sequence). This CDR3 has 13 amino acids. V lost 8 bases to trimming and J lost 4 bases, with 14 bases between them. The CDR3 here is CASYNGGSTEAFF. CDR3 coding DNA: TGTGCCAGCTATAATGGGGGATCCACTGAAGCTTTCTTT.

The genes are TRBV18 and TRBJ2-1; D is ambiguous. The germline V gene encodes CDR1 KGHSH and CDR2 LQKENI. The V end lost 1 base, the J end lost 7 bases, and 20 bases lay between the germline ends. This CDR3 comprises 17 residues. This CDR3 reads CASSPRQASPGDNEQFF. The CDR3 DNA reads as TGTGCCAGCTCACCACGCCAAGCGTCCCCCGGCGATAATGAGCAGTTCTTC. The full variable domain, in which reference TRBV18 and TRBJ2-1 provide the parts outside the CDR3, is NAGVMQNPRHLVRRRGQEARLRCSPMKGHSHVYWYRQLPEEGLKFMVYLQKENIIDESGMPKERFSAEFPKEGPSILRIQQVVRGDSAAYFCASSPRQASPGDNEQFFGPGTRLTVL.

The rearrangement links TRBV9 to TRBJ1-6, with D hard to call. This CDR3 is built from 16 residues. The V end was cut by 3 bases, the J end by 9 bases, with 19 bases between. CDR1 is SGDLS and CDR2 is YYNGEE in the germline V gene. CDR3 amino acids: CASSGIPTRLISPLHF. CDR3 coding DNA: TGTGCCAGCAGCGGTATTCCCACTAGGCTAATTTCACCCCTCCACTTT.

The chain joins TRBV6-2 or TRBV6-3 to TRBJ2-7; 10 nucleotides align to TRBD2. The germline V gene encodes CDR1 MNHEY and CDR2 SVGEGT. The junction had 11 bases not matched to a gene; V was cut back by 5 bases and J by 7 bases. CDR3 length: 15 residues. The DNA for the CDR3 is TGTGCCAGCAGTGCTAGGAGCGGGAGGGTTTGGGAGCAGTACTTC. Translation: CASSARSGRVWEQYF.

The CDR3 DNA follows: TGTGCCAGCAGTTACTCGAGACGTCACACTGAAGCTTTCTTT. Amino acid sequence: CASSYSRRHTEAFF. The chain is built from TRBV6-5 and TRBJ1-1; D unclear. The V gene's germline CDR1 is MNHEY and CDR2 SVGAGI. The CDR3 runs to 14 residues. Trimming took 0 bases from V and 3 from J, leaving 8 bases between them.

The chain joins TRBV3-1 (or the pseudogene TRBV3-2) to TRBJ1-1, with 7 bases aligning to TRBD1. CDR3 length: 15 amino acids. Germline loops: CDR1 LGHDT, CDR2 YNNKEL (reference sequence). The V and J ends lost 4 bases and 4 bases, in that order; junction bases with no gene match: 9. The CDR3 here is CASSLPGGGSTEAFF. In nucleotides, the CDR3 is TGTGCCAGCAGCCTCCCGGGAGGGGGCTCCACTGAAGCTTTCTTT.

This chain uses TRBV24-1 with TRBJ2-7, with unresolved D. Germline V gene sequence: CDR1 KGHDR, CDR2 SFDVKD. The V and J ends lost 8 bases and 2 bases respectively, with 9 bases between them. This CDR3 is 12 amino acids long. The CDR3: CATMGRTYEQYF. The CDR3 coding sequence is TGTGCCACCATGGGCCGGACCTACGAGCAGTACTTC.

This clone has more than one count but fewer than ten. The rearrangement links TRBV4-3 to TRBJ1-3; D is ambiguous. CDR1 is LGHNA and CDR2 is YSLEER in the germline V gene. This CDR3 is 15 amino acids long. V was shortened by 1 base and J by 4 bases, with 11 bases between the two germline ends. CDR3 DNA sequence: TGCGCCAGCAGCCAAGCTTCCGGGGTCGGAAACACCATATATTTT. Residues: CASSQASGVGNTIYF.

The chain carries TRBV14 and TRBJ2-5; TRBD2 matches at 10 bases. V trimming: 0 bases; J trimming: 3 bases; junction bases outside the gene matches: 22. Looked up from germline, CDR1 is SGHDN and CDR2 is FVKESK. This CDR3 has 22 residues. The CDR3 nucleotides read TGTGCCAGCAGCCAAGACGATAGACCCGGGACTAGCGCCCCAGCAAGCGAAGAGACCCAGTACTTC. Protein product: CASSQDDRPGTSAPASEETQYF.

The CDR3 DNA reads as TGTGCCAGTAGGGATCGGGACGGCGGTGAAAAACTGTTTTTT. Encoded protein: CASRDRDGGEKLFF. This chain links TRBV19 with TRBJ1-4, with D possibly being TRBD1 (5 bases). Germline V lookup: CDR1 LNHDA, CDR2 SQIVND (reference sequence). CDR3 length: 14 amino acids. Trimming left V 6 bases short and J 7 bases short, with 15 bases between.

This chain's CDR3 is CASSPSPRQGREEKLFF. The CDR3 DNA sequence: TGTGCCAGCAGTCCCTCCCCCAGACAGGGAAGAGAAGAAAAACTGTTTTTT. This sequence joins TRBV27 and TRBJ1-4; 7 bases are shared with TRBD1. From germline, CDR1 is MNHEY and CDR2 SMNVEV (reference sequence). Trimming at V came to 5 bases and at J to 8 bases, leaving 17 bases not matched to a gene. The CDR3 is made up of 17 amino acids. The full variable domain, with the rest looked up from reference TRBV27 and TRBJ1-4, is EAQVTQNPRYLITVTGKKLTVTCSQNMNHEYMSWYRQDPGLGLRQIYYSMNVEVTDKGDVPEGYKVSRKEKRNFPLILESPSPNQTSLYFCASSPSPRQGREEKLFFGSGTQLSVL.

The V and J genes are TRBV4-3 and TRBJ2-6, with TRBD2 matching 11 bases. Germline CDR1 reads LGHNA; CDR2 reads YSLEER. The CDR3 contains 22 residues. The J segment lost 2 bases and the V segment lost 0 bases, leaving 15 bases of the junction unmatched. CDR3 in amino acids: CASSQDGVGLAGGRAGANVLTF. In nucleotides, the CDR3 is TGCGCCAGCAGCCAAGATGGGGTGGGGCTAGCGGGAGGCCGGGCTGGGGCCAACGTCCTGACTTTC.

The rearrangement links TRBV28 to TRBJ1-1; D is unresolved. With 6 bases removed from V and 11 bases from J, the gap between germline ends came to 10 bases. Per the germline V gene, CDR1 is MDHEN and CDR2 is SYDVKM. The CDR3 consists of 10 residues. CDR3 amino acids: CASSGPSAFF. In DNA, the CDR3 is TGTGCCAGCAGCGGACCCTCCGCTTTCTTT.

This clone was seen once. The chain couples TRBV28 to TRBJ2-7, with D hard to call. CDR1 and CDR2 (germline): MDHEN, SYDVKM. The CDR3 has 11 residues. Trimming cost V 5 bases and J 9 bases, with 11 bases left between them. The CDR3 reads CASSLSQGQYF. The CDR3 region has the DNA TGTGCCAGCAGTCTCTCTCAAGGGCAGTACTTC.

The chain employs TRBV11-2 and TRBJ2-7; D possibly corresponds to TRBD1 (5 bases). The V gene's germline CDR1 is SGHAT and CDR2 FQNNGV. The CDR3 loop spans 14 amino acids. V was clipped by 1 base and J by 7 bases, with 14 bases between them. This CDR3 reads CASSLVGFPGEQYF. CDR3 bases: TGTGCCAGCAGCTTAGTCGGCTTCCCAGGGGAGCAGTACTTC.

A single count supports this clone. The chain links TRBV19 to TRBJ1-3; a possible D gene is TRBD1 (5 bases). From germline, CDR1 is LNHDA and CDR2 SQIVND (reference sequence). Deletions cut 7 bases from V and 4 bases from J, with 17 bases between. This CDR3 region has 15 residues. For the CDR3, the DNA is TGTGCCAGTACTTCTCAGGGTCGATCAGGAAACACCATATATTTT. It codes for CASTSQGRSGNTIYF.

A single count supports this clone. The CDR3, as DNA: TGCGCCAGCAGCTTGGGAGGGACGCCGAACACTGAAGCTTTCTTT. Its translation is CASSLGGTPNTEAFF. The V gene is TRBV5-1, the J gene TRBJ1-1, with D possibly TRBD1 on 5 matching bases. CDR1 is SGHRS, CDR2 YFSETQ, per germline. V lost 0 bases and J lost 1, with 10 bases in between. The CDR3 runs 15 residues.

The chain uses TRBV12-3 or TRBV12-4 and TRBJ1-1, with TRBD1 as a possible D gene (5 bases). The ends were cut back, 8 bases at V and 2 bases at J, with 12 bases in the middle. This CDR3 contains 13 residues. CDR3 sequence: CASGRQTNTEAFF. CDR3 coding DNA: TGTGCCAGCGGCAGACAGACTAACACTGAAGCTTTCTTT.

The chain employs TRBV11-2 and TRBJ2-4, with D unresolved. The V and J ends lost 2 bases and 1 base respectively, with 9 bases between them. CDR1 and CDR2 from the germline V gene are SGHAT and FQNNGV. The CDR3 contains 15 residues. The CDR3 region is CASSLRPVAKNIQYF. The CDR3 DNA is TGTGCCAGCAGCTTAAGGCCGGTCGCCAAAAACATTCAGTACTTC.

The chain combines TRBV5-1 with TRBJ1-2; D not certain. Per the germline V gene, CDR1 is SGHRS and CDR2 is YFSETQ. The CDR3 has 14 residues. Trimming removed 2 bases at V and 4 bases at J, with 12 bases between. The CDR3 DNA is TGCGCCAGCAGCTTCGACGGGCCTAGCTATGGCTACACCTTC. Residues: CASSFDGPSYGYTF.

J is TRBJ1-5 and V is TRBV6-5; the match to TRBD1 covers 8 bases. V was pared by 4 bases and J by 7 bases, with 6 bases of the junction left unmatched. The CDR3 spans 14 residues. Germline V gene lookup returns CDR1 MNHEY and CDR2 SVGAGI. The CDR3 sequence: CASSLIQGEQPQHF. As DNA, the CDR3 is TGTGCCAGCAGTTTGATACAGGGGGAACAGCCCCAGCATTTT.

This sequence joins TRBV7-9 and TRBJ2-7; unclear D gene. The CDR3 loop spans 12 amino acids. Trimming removed 5 bases from V and 2 bases from J, with 7 bases in between. Germline CDR1 SEHNR, CDR2 FQNEAQ (reference sequence). This CDR3 reads CASSSTAYEQYF. The CDR3, as DNA: TGTGCCAGCAGCAGCACGGCCTACGAGCAGTACTTC.

The gene calls are TRBV29-1 and TRBJ1-3; 8 bases agree with TRBD1. The DNA end favors TRBJ2-2, so the J call may be wrong. The germline V gene encodes CDR1 SQVTM and CDR2 ANQGSEA. CDR3 size: 15 residues. In nucleotides, the CDR3 is TGCAGCGTGGCTAGGACAGGGACGGGCACCGGGGAGCTGTTTTTT. Translating it yields CSVARTGTGTGELFF.

The genes are TRBV9 and TRBJ2-1; 7 bases match TRBD1. Trimming at V came to 0 bases and at J to 7 bases, leaving 7 bases not matched to a gene. This CDR3 has 15 amino acids. The germline CDR1 and CDR2 sequences are SGDLS and YYNGEE. CDR3 DNA sequence: TGTGCCAGCAGCGTAGATCCCGGGACAGAGAATGAGCAGTTCTTC. Amino acids: CASSVDPGTENEQFF.

CDR3 residues: CASSFTGGLDTQYF. In nucleotides, the CDR3 is TGTGCCAGCAGTTTTACTGGCGGCCTGGATACGCAGTATTTT. The chain links TRBV28 to TRBJ2-3; D gene unclear. The V end lost 3 bases, the J end lost 6 bases, and 13 bases lay between the germline ends. Germline loops: CDR1 MDHEN, CDR2 SYDVKM. The CDR3 contains 14 residues.

Written as DNA, the CDR3 is TGTGCCAGCAGCTTAATGGGGGGGCAGTACACCGGGGAGCTGTTTTTT. Protein sequence: CASSLMGGQYTGELFF. The chain has TRBV7-6 and TRBJ2-2, with a possible D match to TRBD2 (7 bases). The CDR3 contains 16 residues. Germline values: CDR1 SGHVS, CDR2 FNYEAQ. V was shortened by 2 bases and J by 3 bases, with 13 bases between the two germline ends.